This TCR beta chain was sequenced for a study of blood T cell repertoires in COVID-19. Study as a whole: The United States, Italy and Spain supplied acute and convalescent COVID-19 samples. T cells, B-cell-depleted T cells, or PBMCs supplied cDNA or gDNA.

In the authors' workflow: For nucleated cells, counts were estimated from reference gene primer amplification. Using immunoSEQ multiplex PCR, the repertoire was profiled, and TCRdb retains in-frame clones only, with some absent. Clonal size and the V and J genes are those of that table, whereas D and trimming came from the DNA. The profile shows roughly 70,000 clones, under 90% of them singletons. This CDR3 comprises 13 residues. Between the trimmed V and J ends, which lost 6 bases and 3 bases, there was a span of 11 bases. This sequence was found in a woman in her fifties or sixties with acute or convalescent COVID-19. V usage is TRBV12-3 or TRBV12-4 and J usage is TRBJ1-1; unclear D gene. Source material: peripheral blood. CDR3 region: CASSFYTDTEAFF. CDR3 nucleotide sequence: TGTGCCAGCAGCTTCTACACAGACACTGAAGCTTTCTTT.